These T cell receptor beta chains were read from a single sample in a study of T cells in Graves' hyperthyroidism and ophthalmopathy. Each CDR3 protein is one row after TCRdb ran MiXCR on the multiplex PCR reads. The sample yields almost 500,000 distinct CDR3 sequences, under 25% seen once. The sequencing input was blood. The receptor source for this set is a woman in her sixties or seventies with Graves' ophthalmopathy. Both conserved end residues are part of each CDR3. D genes are given only for firm matches. The listing skips clone size in some rows; elsewhere it reads once, few, many or a size class.

>TRBJ2-2|.|TRBD1|TRBV6-2/TRBV6-3
CASSYSTGGSTGELFF
TGTGCCAGCAGTTACAGTACAGGGGGGAGCACCGGGGAGCTGTTTTTT
>TRBJ1-2|.|.|TRBV28
CASRQGSAYGYTF
TGTGCCAGCAGACAAGGGAGTGCCTATGGCTACACCTTC
>TRBJ2-7|few|.|TRBV6-2/TRBV6-3
CASSYSRLTPYEQYF
TGTGCCAGCAGTTACTCGCGGCTAACCCCCTACGAGCAGTACTTC
>TRBJ2-2|few|.|TRBV9
CASTRAANTGELFF
TGTGCCAGCACGAGGGCCGCGAACACCGGGGAGCTGTTTTTT
>TRBJ2-3|many|.|TRBV11-1
CASTGGNTARTQYF
TGTGCCAGCACTGGGGGGAACACAGCACGTACGCAGTATTTT
>TRBJ1-4|.|.|TRBV6-9
CASSSLGGTANEKLFF
TGTGCCAGCAGTTCCCTAGGGGGGACGGCTAATGAAAAACTGTTTTTT
>TRBJ2-5|few|.|TRBV5-1
CASSLMVAPQETQYF
TGCGCCAGCAGCTTGATGGTAGCACCTCAAGAGACCCAGTACTTC
>TRBJ2-3|.|TRBD2|TRBV7-9
CASSPPPSGRADTQYF
TGTGCCAGCTCACCCCCTCCTAGCGGGAGGGCAGATACGCAGTATTTT
>TRBJ2-1|.|.|TRBV5-5
CASSLGTKGFNEQFF
TGTGCCAGCAGCTTGGGGACTAAGGGTTTCAATGAGCAGTTCTTC
>TRBJ2-3|.|.|TRBV5-1
CASSPPGVSGTDTQYF
TGCGCCAGCAGCCCCCCCGGGGTGTCCGGCACAGATACGCAGTATTTT
>TRBJ1-1|.|.|TRBV7-9
CASSLASGESEAFF
TGTGCCAGCAGCTTAGCTTCGGGGGAATCTGAAGCTTTCTTT
>TRBJ2-3|few|.|TRBV15
CATSILADTQYF
TGTGCCACCAGCATCCTTGCAGATACGCAGTATTTT
>TRBJ1-3|.|.|TRBV6-1
CASSSLVSGNTIYF
TGTGCCAGCAGTTCTCTGGTCTCTGGAAACACCATATATTTT
>TRBJ2-5|.|TRBD1|TRBV13
CASSAFDRAETQYF
TGTGCCAGCAGCGCCTTTGACAGGGCAGAGACCCAGTACTTC
>TRBJ1-5|.|.|TRBV19
CASRKQGNSNQPQHF
TGTGCCAGTAGGAAACAAGGAAATAGCAATCAGCCCCAGCATTTT
>TRBJ2-5|.|TRBD2|TRBV20-1
CSASTLGLAGAGQETQYF
TGCAGTGCCTCAACTCTGGGACTAGCGGGAGCTGGCCAAGAGACCCAGTACTTC
>TRBJ2-5|.|.|TRBV7-2
CASSSRETRYF
TGTGCCAGTAGCTCGCGAGAGACCCGGTACTTC
>TRBJ2-1|.|.|TRBV3-1
CASSQAARVRDEQFF
TGTGCCAGCAGCCAAGCTGCCAGGGTCCGGGATGAGCAGTTCTTC
>TRBJ1-6|few|.|TRBV30
CAWMAGVNSPLHF
TGTGCCTGGATGGCGGGGGTCAATTCACCCCTCCACTTT
>TRBJ2-1|few|TRBD2|TRBV7-9
CASPREGYPQFF
TGTGCCAGCCCAAGGGAGGGTTATCCCCAGTTCTTC
>TRBJ2-7|few|TRBD1|TRBV20-1
CSAQTGQGWEQYF
TGCAGTGCCCAAACTGGACAGGGATGGGAGCAGTACTTC
>TRBJ2-7|many|.|TRBV30
CAWSLTGEQYF
TGTGCCTGGAGTCTTACAGGGGAGCAGTACTTC
>TRBJ1-6|few|TRBD1|TRBV12-3/TRBV12-4
CASSEGQGPSPLHF
TGTGCCAGCAGTGAGGGACAGGGCCCTTCACCCCTCCACTTT
>TRBJ2-7|.|.|TRBV11-2
CASGASYEQYF
TGTGCCAGCGGCGCCTCCTACGAGCAGTACTTC
>TRBJ1-2|many|.|TRBV7-2
CASSPTALYGYTF
TGTGCCAGCAGCCCGACCGCTTTGTATGGCTACACCTTC
>TRBJ2-3|.|TRBD1|TRBV19
CASSDRAYTDMQYF
TGTGCCAGCTCCGACAGGGCTTACACAGATATGCAGTATTTT
>TRBJ1-2|many|.|TRBV2
CASSEWVRDTYTF
TGTGCCAGCAGTGAATGGGTCCGGGATACCTACACCTTC
>TRBJ2-1|few|.|TRBV5-1
CASSQGSRGYNEQFF
TGCGCCAGCAGCCAAGGTTCCAGGGGTTACAATGAGCAGTTCTTC
>TRBJ1-2|few|TRBD1|TRBV28
CASSFSPDRVNYGYTF
TGTGCCAGCAGTTTTTCCCCGGACAGGGTAAACTATGGCTACACCTTC
>TRBJ1-3|.|.|TRBV12-5
CASGLGDTRNTIYF
TGTGCTAGTGGTTTGGGTGACACCCGAAACACCATATATTTT
>TRBJ1-1|few|TRBD1|TRBV12-3/TRBV12-4
CASFFTGGTLNTEAFF
TGTGCCAGCTTTTTCACAGGGGGAACCTTGAACACTGAAGCTTTCTTT
>TRBJ2-3|.|TRBD2|TRBV28
CASSSPSGRADVTQYF
TGTGCCAGCAGTTCCCCTAGCGGGAGGGCCGATGTGACGCAGTATTTT
>TRBJ1-5|.|.|TRBV7-2
CASSSKGNQPQHF
TGTGCCAGCAGCTCCAAGGGCAATCAGCCCCAGCATTTT
>TRBJ2-1|many|.|TRBV2
CASRKGTFYNEQFF
TGTGCCAGCAGAAAGGGGACTTTCTACAATGAGCAGTTCTTC
>TRBJ2-7|few|.|TRBV7-8
CASSLRGGSQGTNEQYF
TGTGCCAGCAGCCTAAGGGGGGGATCACAGGGGACTAACGAGCAGTACTTC
>TRBJ1-2|many|.|TRBV30
CAWRAAGTTNYGYTF
TGTGCCTGGAGGGCGGCAGGGACGACTAACTATGGCTACACCTTC
>TRBJ2-2|.|.|TRBV7-9
CAGSSTRSTGELFF
TGTGCCGGCAGCTCAACACGGAGCACCGGGGAGCTGTTTTTT
>TRBJ1-2|once|TRBD1|TRBV6-2/TRBV6-3
CASSYSKGAHYGYTF
TGTGCCAGCAGTTACTCGAAGGGGGCGCACTATGGCTACACCTTC
>TRBJ1-6|.|.|TRBV6-2/TRBV6-3
CASSFTGTPGTPLHF
TGTGCCAGCAGTTTCACAGGGACTCCGGGAACACCCCTCCACTTT
>TRBJ2-5|.|TRBD2|TRBV9
CASSAGGASFETQYF
TGTGCCAGCAGCGCGGGGGGGGCTAGCTTTGAAACCCAGTACTTC
>TRBJ1-3|few|.|TRBV30
CAWSVTGSGNTIYF
TGTGCCTGGAGTGTGACAGGCTCTGGAAACACCATATATTTT
>TRBJ1-5|many|TRBD1|TRBV2
CASRTEGTGNQPQHF
TGTGCCAGCAGGACGGAGGGGACAGGCAATCAGCCCCAGCATTTT
>TRBJ1-1|.|.|TRBV7-9
CASSLASGRLAFF
TGTGCCAGCAGCTTAGCGTCAGGGCGATTAGCTTTCTTT
>TRBJ2-5|few|TRBD2|TRBV6-1
CASRTGGGFSQETQYF
TGTGCCAGCAGGACGGGAGGAGGGTTTTCCCAAGAGACCCAGTACTTC
>TRBJ1-5|.|.|TRBV6-2/TRBV6-3
CASSGNGNQPQHF
TGTGCCAGCAGCGGGAATGGCAATCAGCCCCAGCATTTT
>TRBJ2-3|few|.|TRBV27
CASSRQRTDTQYF
TGTGCCAGCAGTCGGCAGCGCACAGATACGCAGTATTTT
>TRBJ1-1|.|.|TRBV5-1
CASSLDGGAGTEAFF
TGCGCCAGCAGCTTGGACGGGGGCGCCGGAACTGAAGCTTTCTTT
>TRBJ2-2|.|.|TRBV2
CASSARGNTGELFF
TGTGCCAGCAGTGCTCGGGGGAACACCGGGGAGCTGTTTTTT